The next 11 T cell receptor beta chains were all read from a single sample in a study of shared clonotypes between healthy human individuals. Profiling relied on immunoSEQ multiplex PCR, and the TCRdb table lists in-frame clones only, not all of them. The sample lists about 1 million clones, 70% to 80% seen once, with 0.5% to 0.6% in the top ten. Input material: memory CD4+ T cells from PBMCs. The subset is: CD45RA-negative fraction. Receptors were obtained from a young man in good health. Some clones in this sample may be carry-over from other donors' samples.

The chain uses TRBV2 and TRBJ2-5, with D possibly matching TRBD1 (5 bases). Trimming took off 7 bases at V and 5 bases at J, with 11 bases between the two ends. Germline lookup yields CDR1 SNHLY and CDR2 FYNNEI. This CDR3 contains 12 residues. The CDR3 bases are TGTGCCAGCACCAGGGTGGGGGAGACCCAGTACTTC. Its translation: CASTRVGETQYF.

With respect to this clone: The identical CDR3 is also encoded by other nucleotide sequences in the sample. The genes are TRBV15 and TRBJ1-2, with no clear D. The CDR3 is 11 residues long. V gave up 3 bases and J gave up 6 bases, with 5 bases separating them. The germline CDR1 and CDR2 sequences are LNHNV and YYDKDF (reference sequence). CDR3 sequence: CATSRGDGYTF. In DNA form, the CDR3 reads TGTGCCACCAGCAGGGGCGATGGCTACACCTTC.

This chain connects TRBV20-1 to TRBJ2-1; D call uncertain. Trimming pared 3 bases from V and 15 bases from J, leaving 15 bases between. Per germline, CDR1 DFQATT and CDR2 SNEGSKA (reference sequence). The CDR3 runs 11 residues. For the CDR3, the DNA is TGCAGTGCTAGCCACAGCCTTTTACTGTTCTTC. This codes for CSASHSLLLFF.

CDR3: CASSGISPGELFF. CDR3 in DNA: TGTGCCAGCTCCGGGATCTCCCCCGGGGAGCTGTTTTTT. J is TRBJ2-2 and V is TRBV27, with D tentatively TRBD2 (5 bases). CDR1 is MNHEY, CDR2 SMNVEV, per germline (reference sequence). The CDR3 runs to 13 residues. V lost 8 bases, J lost 6 bases, and 13 bases lay in between.

This chain connects TRBV28 to TRBJ1-4; D call uncertain. The V and J ends lost 5 bases and 0 bases respectively, with 19 bases between them. This CDR3 has 18 residues. Germline V gene lookup returns CDR1 MDHEN and CDR2 SYDVKM. CDR3 sequence (DNA): TGTGCCAGCAGTGGACTACTTGCCCCTTCTGCAACTAATGAAAAACTGTTTTTT. Translating it yields CASSGLLAPSATNEKLFF.

With regard to this clone: Other DNA sequences in the same sample also yield this CDR3. V and J are TRBV11-3 and TRBJ2-7; no definite D call. CDR3 length: 13 amino acids. Germline loops: CDR1 SGHNT, CDR2 YENEEA. Trimming took 2 bases from V and 1 from J, leaving 6 bases between them. CDR3 nucleotides: TGTGCCAGCAGCTTAACGTCTTCCTACGAGCAGTACTTC. It specifies CASSLTSSYEQYF.

Only one count was recorded for this clone. This chain uses TRBV11-3 with TRBJ2-1; maybe TRBD2 (6 bases). CDR1 is SGHNT and CDR2 is YENEEA in the germline V gene. Between the trimmed V and J ends, which lost 5 bases and 0 bases, there was a span of 11 bases. The CDR3 loop spans 15 amino acids. DNA of the CDR3: TGTGCCAGCAGCCGACTGGGGGGCTCCTACAATGAGCAGTTCTTC. Translating it yields CASSRLGGSYNEQFF.

This clone was seen a handful of times. The chain uses TRBV7-9 and TRBJ2-1; 8 nucleotides agree with TRBD1. The CDR3 runs 13 residues. V shed 10 bases, J shed 9 bases, and the junction held 11 bases outside the gene matches. Germline-derived CDR1 and CDR2 are SEHNR and FQNEAQ (reference sequence). In DNA, the CDR3 is TGTGCCACCCGACAGGGGAATGATGGTGAGCAGTTCTTC. Its protein is CATRQGNDGEQFF.

The rearrangement joins TRBV30 to TRBJ2-5; D gene uncertain. The assigned J gene may be wrong: the sequence end matches TRBJ2-7 better. CDR3 length equals 15 residues. Germline V gives CDR1 GTSNPN, CDR2 SVGIG (reference sequence). CDR3 loop: CAWTPPGSFAYEQYF. CDR3 bases: TGTGCCTGGACACCACCCGGGTCCTTCGCCTACGAGCAGTACTTC.

This sequence joins TRBV7-2 and TRBJ2-7; 9 nucleotides agree with TRBD1. Looked up from germline, CDR1 is SGHTA and CDR2 is FQGNSA. CDR3 length: 13 residues. V gave up 5 bases and J gave up 7 bases; unmatched junction bases: 6. The DNA for the CDR3 is TGTGCCAGCAGCCCCGGGACAGGGCTGGAGCAGTACTTC. Translated: CASSPGTGLEQYF.

The chain carries TRBV2 and TRBJ2-1, with a tentative D call TRBD1 (6 bases). V gave up 4 bases and J gave up 5 bases, with 15 bases separating them. The CDR3 contains 15 residues. Germline CDR1 is SNHLY and CDR2 is FYNNEI. The CDR3 DNA reads TGTGCCAGCAGTGCCTTACGGACAGCCAACAATGAGCAGTTCTTC. This codes for CASSALRTANNEQFF.